The 15 T cell receptor beta chains reported below all come from one sample, sequenced in a study of OX40 agonist ivuxolimab in advanced cancers. TCRdb's table, derived via immunoSEQ multiplex PCR, lists solely in-frame clones and lacks some. The sample carries roughly 87,000 clones, around 90% recorded once. The source material was CD4+ or CD8+ T cells sorted from blood, sampled in a trial of the OX40 agonist ivuxolimab. These receptors came from an adult with an advanced solid tumor such as melanoma, head and neck, liver or kidney cancer.

In this sample, this clone turned up once. This chain connects TRBV6-6 to TRBJ1-6; D not certain. Germline values: CDR1 MNHNY, CDR2 SVGAGI (reference sequence). The CDR3 runs 15 residues. Trimming shortened V by 8 bases and J by 7 bases, and 18 bases separated the two germline ends. This CDR3 reads CASEEDYGVNSPLHF. CDR3 bases: TGTGCCAGCGAGGAGGATTACGGAGTGAATTCACCCCTCCACTTT.

V and J are TRBV6-5 and TRBJ2-1; D possibly corresponds to TRBD2 (5 bases). The germline V and J ends were trimmed by 6 bases and 4 bases, with 16 bases remaining between them. The germline V gene has CDR1 MNHEY and CDR2 SVGAGI. The CDR3 has 15 amino acids. CDR3 in DNA: TGTGCCAGCAGGAAGAAGCGGTCCGGTTACAATGAGCAGTTCTTC. This translates into CASRKKRSGYNEQFF.

This rearrangement joins TRBV5-6 to TRBJ2-1, with TRBD2 matching over 14 bases. CDR3 size: 15 residues. J lost 8 bases, V lost 4 bases, and 5 bases had no gene match. Germline values: CDR1 SGHDT, CDR2 YYEEEE. CDR3: CASSPGLAGEDEQFF. Here the CDR3 DNA reads TGTGCCAGCAGCCCGGGACTAGCGGGAGAAGATGAGCAGTTCTTC. The full variable domain, its missing parts supplied by reference TRBV5-6 and TRBJ2-1, is DAGVTQSPTHLIKTRGQQVTLRCSPKSGHDTVSWYQQALGQGPQFIFQYYEEEERQRGNFPDRFSGHQFPNYSSELNVNALLLGDSALYLCASSPGLAGEDEQFFGPGTRLTVL.

J is TRBJ1-3 and V is TRBV28, with D uncertain. The germline CDR1 and CDR2 sequences are MDHEN and SYDVKM. Trimming stripped 4 bases from V and 4 bases from J, with 11 bases between. CDR3 length equals 14 residues. CDR3 in DNA: TGTGCCAGCAGTTCCCCAGGTACGGGAAACACCATATATTTT. It encodes CASSSPGTGNTIYF.

The gene calls are TRBV2 and TRBJ1-4; D is unresolved. This CDR3 comprises 14 residues. Germline CDR1 and CDR2: SNHLY and FYNNEI. The V and J ends lost 4 bases and 4 bases respectively, with 10 bases between them. CDR3 bases: TGTGCCAGCAGTGGGCTGACCGATAATGAAAAACTGTTTTTT. This encodes CASSGLTDNEKLFF. The full variable domain, its missing parts supplied by reference TRBV2 and TRBJ1-4, is EPEVTQTPSHQVTQMGQEVILRCVPISNHLYFYWYRQILGQKVEFLVSFYNNEISEKSEIFDDQFSVERPDGSNFTLKIRSTKLEDSAMYFCASSGLTDNEKLFFGSGTQLSVL.

The genes are TRBV7-3 and TRBJ2-1, with 12 bases identical to TRBD1. The CDR3 length is 17 residues. J was trimmed by 7 bases and V by 5 bases; bases with no gene match: 12. The germline gives CDR1 SGHTA, CDR2 FQGTGA. CDR3 sequence (DNA): TGTGCCAGCAGCCCAAAAGGGACAGGGGGCGCGGGGAATGAGCAGTTCTTC. Translated: CASSPKGTGGAGNEQFF. The full variable domain, rest sourced from reference TRBV7-3 and TRBJ2-1, is GAGVSQTPSNKVTEKGKYVELRCDPISGHTALYWYRQSLGQGPEFLIYFQGTGAADDSGLPNDRFFAVRPEGSVSTLKIQRTERGDSAVYLCASSPKGTGGAGNEQFFGPGTRLTVL.

J is TRBJ1-4 and V is TRBV11-2; 7 nucleotides agree with TRBD1. Germline loops: CDR1 SGHAT, CDR2 FQNNGV. V shed 0 bases and J 6 bases; nucleotides not matched to a gene: 7. The CDR3 spans 16 residues. The CDR3 is CASSLDRTTGYEKLFF. CDR3 bases: TGTGCCAGCAGCTTAGATCGGACGACAGGGTATGAAAAACTGTTTTTT.

In this sample, this clone turned up once. The chain employs TRBV5-6 and TRBJ2-3, with 10 bases fitting TRBD1. Germline V gene data show CDR1 as SGHDT and CDR2 as YYEEEE. V was pared by 5 bases and J by 4 bases, with 7 bases of the junction left unmatched. The CDR3 consists of 15 residues. The CDR3 DNA follows: TGTGCCAGCAGTCTCGGACAGGGGGTAGCAGATACGCAGTATTTT. It is translated as CASSLGQGVADTQYF.

The chain carries TRBV27 and TRBJ1-1; unclear D gene. The germline CDR1 and CDR2 sequences are MNHEY and SMNVEV (reference sequence). Between the trimmed V and J ends, which lost 3 bases and 11 bases, there was a span of 19 bases. CDR3 length equals 14 residues. The CDR3 spells CASSFSPNADGAFF. CDR3 DNA sequence: TGTGCCAGCAGTTTCTCTCCTAACGCCGATGGGGCTTTCTTT.

This clone was observed a handful of times. The chain has TRBV6-5 and TRBJ1-2; no firm D call. Per germline, CDR1 MNHEY and CDR2 SVGAGI. This CDR3 has 11 residues. V lost 10 bases and J lost 3, with 9 bases in between. CDR3 sequence reads: CAIPRDYGYTF. For the CDR3, the DNA is TGTGCCATCCCTAGGGACTATGGCTACACCTTC.

The chain has TRBV9 and TRBJ2-2; D is unresolved. This CDR3 has 15 residues. The V end was cut by 1 base, the J end by 1 base, with 8 bases between. The V gene's germline CDR1 is SGDLS and CDR2 YYNGEE. The CDR3 protein is CASSVFAGNTGELFF. The CDR3 nucleotides read TGTGCCAGCAGCGTATTCGCAGGGAACACCGGGGAGCTGTTTTTT.

This chain joins TRBV7-7 and TRBJ2-3; perhaps TRBD2 as D (5 bases). The CDR3 extends over 17 amino acids. CDR1 is SSHAT and CDR2 is FNYEAQ in the germline V gene (reference sequence). The V gene lost 1 base and the J gene lost 1 base, with 15 bases spanning the gap. Written as DNA, the CDR3 is TGTGCCAGCAGCTTAGGGATTTCGGGGAAGGGCACAGATACGCAGTATTTT. Amino acid sequence: CASSLGISGKGTDTQYF.

The genes are TRBV28 and TRBJ1-5; 8 bases are a match to TRBD1. This CDR3 is built from 14 residues. CDR1 is MDHEN and CDR2 is SYDVKM in the germline V gene. The V gene end was trimmed by 7 bases and the J gene end by 4 bases; junction bases not matched to a gene: 6. This CDR3 reads CASIPGQVNQPQHF. CDR3 in DNA: TGTGCCAGCATTCCGGGACAGGTAAATCAGCCCCAGCATTTT.

The chain uses TRBV27 and TRBJ2-1; D gene uncertain. CDR1 and CDR2 (germline): MNHEY, SMNVEV (reference sequence). This CDR3 has 13 amino acids. The V gene lost 4 bases and the J gene lost 7 bases, with 11 bases spanning the gap. This CDR3 reads CASSYRVGNEQFF. DNA of the CDR3: TGTGCCAGCAGTTATAGGGTAGGTAATGAGCAGTTCTTC.

The chain combines TRBV19 with TRBJ2-7; the match to TRBD1 covers 7 bases. Per germline, CDR1 LNHDA and CDR2 SQIVND (reference sequence). The CDR3 loop spans 15 amino acids. Trimming took 6 bases from V and 0 from J; bases not matched to a gene: 8. In nucleotides, the CDR3 is TGTGCCAGTAGCCCTGGGACAGCCAGCTCCTACGAGCAGTACTTC. This gives the protein CASSPGTASSYEQYF.